This T cell receptor (beta chain) was sequenced during a study of blood T cell repertoires in COVID-19. Profiling relied on immunoSEQ multiplex PCR, and the TCRdb table lists in-frame clones only, not all of them. The sample has about 24,000 clones, about 89% seen once. V dropped 0 bases and J dropped 9 bases, with 26 bases sitting between them. The length of the CDR3 is 18 residues. In germline, CDR1 is KGHSH, CDR2 LQKENI. Specimen: peripheral blood. The V call is TRBV18, the J call TRBJ1-2, with D perhaps matching TRBD1 (6 bases). This TCR was sampled from a man aged 65-85 years with COVID-19, enrolled during active disease. The CDR3 spells CASSPPGGAVEAPASYTF. In DNA form, the CDR3 reads TGTGCCAGCTCACCACCAGGGGGGGCAGTGGAAGCCCCGGCGAGCTACACCTTC.